These 3 T cell receptor beta chains originate from one sample sequenced in a study of cytomegalovirus exposure and HLA in healthy donors. The PCR used 60 Vbeta and 13 Jbeta primers. Assay used: immunoSEQ multiplex PCR; TCRdb lists only in-frame clones, some missing. The table records about 120,000 clones, 73% of them present only once. The sequenced sample was PBMCs. Receptors originate from a middle-aged woman in good health and CMV-seronegative.

J is TRBJ1-2 and V is TRBV10-1; 7 bases are shared with TRBD1. Germline trimming cut 6 bases from V and 4 bases from J; bases unmatched to any gene: 11. This CDR3 is 15 amino acids long. Germline lookup yields CDR1 WNHNN and CDR2 SYGVQD (reference sequence). CDR3 region: CASSTGALCPYGYTF. As DNA, the CDR3 is TGCGCCAGCAGCACAGGGGCCCTATGCCCCTATGGCTACACCTTC.

This chain joins TRBV4-1 and TRBJ2-7; D is perhaps TRBD1 (5 bases). Per the germline V gene, CDR1 is MGHRA and CDR2 is YSYEKL. This CDR3 spans 15 amino acids. V was cut by 8 bases and J by 0 bases, with 17 bases left in between. Here the CDR3 DNA reads TGCGCCAGCGCCAGGGATACATTCGGCTCCTACGAGCAGTACTTC. Residues: CASARDTFGSYEQYF.

This clone occurred a few times. The V gene is TRBV7-8, the J gene TRBJ1-2; possibly TRBD1 for D (5 bases). Germline V CDR1 and CDR2: SGHVS, FQNEAQ. The CDR3 totals 17 residues. V lost 4 bases and J lost 4, with 22 bases in between. CDR3 sequence: CASSSVRVGGRRYGYTF. In DNA form, the CDR3 reads TGTGCCAGCAGCTCCGTACGGGTGGGGGGACGTCGCTATGGCTACACCTTC.